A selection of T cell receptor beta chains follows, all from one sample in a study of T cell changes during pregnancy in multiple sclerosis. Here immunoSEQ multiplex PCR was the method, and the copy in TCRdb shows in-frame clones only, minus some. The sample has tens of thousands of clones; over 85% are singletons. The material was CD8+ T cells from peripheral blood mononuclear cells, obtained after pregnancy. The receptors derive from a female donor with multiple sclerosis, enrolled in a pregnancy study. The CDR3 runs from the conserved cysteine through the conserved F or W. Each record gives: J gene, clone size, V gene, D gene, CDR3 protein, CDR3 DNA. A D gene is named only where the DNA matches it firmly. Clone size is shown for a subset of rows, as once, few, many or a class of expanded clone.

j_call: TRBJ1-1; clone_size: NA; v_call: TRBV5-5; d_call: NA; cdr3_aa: CASSRSGWGTEAFF; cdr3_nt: TGTGCCAGCAGCCGGTCAGGGTGGGGCACTGAAGCTTTCTTT
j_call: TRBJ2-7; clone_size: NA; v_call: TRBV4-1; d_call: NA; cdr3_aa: CASSQGAQAYEQYF; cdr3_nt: TGCGCCAGCAGCCAAGGGGCCCAGGCCTACGAGCAGTACTTC
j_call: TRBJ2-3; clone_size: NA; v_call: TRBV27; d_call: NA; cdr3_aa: CASSQLGNTDTQYF; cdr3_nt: TGTGCCAGTTCCCAACTAGGAAACACAGATACGCAGTATTTT
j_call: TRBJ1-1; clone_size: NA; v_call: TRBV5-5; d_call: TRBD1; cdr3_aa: CASSLRQGARWDTEAFF; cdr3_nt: TGTGCCAGCAGCCTACGACAGGGGGCACGGTGGGACACTGAAGCTTTCTTT
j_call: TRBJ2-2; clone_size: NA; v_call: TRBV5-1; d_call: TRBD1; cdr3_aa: CASSTSGQGASGELFF; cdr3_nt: TGCGCCAGCAGCACTTCGGGACAGGGGGCCTCGGGGGAGCTGTTTTTT
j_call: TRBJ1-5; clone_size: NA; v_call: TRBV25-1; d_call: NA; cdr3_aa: CASSDRTGPQHF; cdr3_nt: TGTGCCAGCAGTGATCGCACAGGGCCCCAGCATTTT
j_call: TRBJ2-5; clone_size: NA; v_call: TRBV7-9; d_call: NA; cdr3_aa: CASSLAGAAETQYF; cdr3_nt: TGTGCCAGCAGCTTAGCGGGGGCCGCGGAGACCCAGTACTTC
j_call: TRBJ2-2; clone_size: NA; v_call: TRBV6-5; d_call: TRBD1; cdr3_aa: CASGVQGVNGELFF; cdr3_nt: TGTGCCAGCGGAGTACAGGGGGTTAACGGGGAGCTGTTTTTT
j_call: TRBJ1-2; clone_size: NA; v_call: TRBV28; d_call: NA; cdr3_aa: CASRPYAATNYGYTF; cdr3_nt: TGTGCCAGCAGACCTTATGCGGCCACTAACTATGGCTACACCTTC
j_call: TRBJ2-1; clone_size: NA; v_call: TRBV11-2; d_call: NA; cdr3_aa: CASSLGIEDEQFF; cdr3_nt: TGTGCCAGCAGCTTAGGTATCGAGGATGAGCAGTTCTTC
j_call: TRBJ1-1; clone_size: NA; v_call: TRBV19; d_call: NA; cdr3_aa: CASKTMGAVNTEAFF; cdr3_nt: TGTGCCAGTAAGACCATGGGAGCAGTGAACACTGAAGCTTTCTTT
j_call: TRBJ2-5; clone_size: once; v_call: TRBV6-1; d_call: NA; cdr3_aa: CASSQVGQPQETQYF; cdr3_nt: TGTGCCAGCAGTCAGGTAGGACAGCCGCAAGAGACCCAGTACTTC
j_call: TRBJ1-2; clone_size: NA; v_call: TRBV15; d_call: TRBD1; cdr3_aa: CATSTTGQGLYGYTF; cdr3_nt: TGTGCCACCAGCACCACGGGACAGGGCCTCTATGGCTACACCTTC
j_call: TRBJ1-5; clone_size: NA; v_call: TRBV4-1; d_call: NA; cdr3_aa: CASSQYEVSNQPQHF; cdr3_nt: TGCGCCAGCAGCCAGTACGAGGTGAGCAATCAGCCCCAGCATTTT
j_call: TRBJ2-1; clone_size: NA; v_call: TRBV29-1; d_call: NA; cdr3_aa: CSVEGEGQSIVNEQFF; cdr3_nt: TGCAGCGTTGAAGGAGAAGGACAGAGTATTGTAAATGAGCAGTTCTTC
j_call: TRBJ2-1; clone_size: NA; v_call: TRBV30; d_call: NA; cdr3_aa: CAWSVGLNSEQFF; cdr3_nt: TGTGCCTGGAGTGTCGGACTAAATTCTGAGCAGTTCTTC
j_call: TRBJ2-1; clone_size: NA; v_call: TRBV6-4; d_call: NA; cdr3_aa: CASSEYTGSSYNEQFF; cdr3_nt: TGTGCCAGCAGTGAGTACACAGGGAGCTCCTACAATGAGCAGTTCTTC
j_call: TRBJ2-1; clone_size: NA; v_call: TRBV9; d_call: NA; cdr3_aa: CASSVGTSSQQFF; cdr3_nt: TGTGCCAGCAGCGTGGGGACTTCTAGCCAGCAGTTCTTC
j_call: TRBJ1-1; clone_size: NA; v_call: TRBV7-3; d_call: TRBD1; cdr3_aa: CASSPLGGLIPNTEAFF; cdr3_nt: TGTGCCAGCAGCCCTCTAGGGGGCCTTATTCCGAACACTGAAGCTTTCTTT
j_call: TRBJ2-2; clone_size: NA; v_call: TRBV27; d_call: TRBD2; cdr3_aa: CASSLRTSGNGELFF; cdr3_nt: TGTGCCAGCAGTTTAAGGACTAGCGGGAACGGGGAGCTGTTTTTT
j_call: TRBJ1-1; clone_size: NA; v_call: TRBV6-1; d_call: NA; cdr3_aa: CASSESGRGPMNTEAFF; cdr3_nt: TGTGCCAGCAGTGAGAGTGGGAGAGGCCCCATGAACACTGAAGCTTTCTTT
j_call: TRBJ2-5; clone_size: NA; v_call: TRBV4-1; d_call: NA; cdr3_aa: CASSQVSAQETQYF; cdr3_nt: TGCGCCAGCAGCCAAGTAAGTGCGCAAGAGACCCAGTACTTC
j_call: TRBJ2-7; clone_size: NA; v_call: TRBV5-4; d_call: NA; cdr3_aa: CASSIRFGEQYF; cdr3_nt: TGTGCCAGCAGCATCCGGTTCGGCGAGCAGTACTTC
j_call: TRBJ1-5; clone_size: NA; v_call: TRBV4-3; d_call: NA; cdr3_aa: CASNLGGGRSNQPQHF; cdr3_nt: TGCGCCAGCAACCTGGGAGGGGGGAGAAGCAATCAGCCCCAGCATTTT
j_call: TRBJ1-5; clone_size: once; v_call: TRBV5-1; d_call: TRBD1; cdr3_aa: CASSSDRGRNQPQHF; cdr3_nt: TGCGCCAGCAGTTCGGACAGGGGGCGTAATCAGCCCCAGCATTTT
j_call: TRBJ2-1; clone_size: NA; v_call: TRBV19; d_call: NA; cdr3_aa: CASSAMDSFYNEQFF; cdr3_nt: TGTGCCAGTAGCGCAATGGACAGTTTCTACAATGAGCAGTTCTTC
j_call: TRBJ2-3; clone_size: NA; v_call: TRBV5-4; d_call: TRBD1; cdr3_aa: CASSPGTGEYF; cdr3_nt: TGTGCCAGCAGCCCAGGGACAGGGGAGTATTTT
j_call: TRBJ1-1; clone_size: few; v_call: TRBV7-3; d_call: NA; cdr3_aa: CASSLVQNTEAFF; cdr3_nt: TGTGCCAGCAGCTTAGTACAGAACACTGAAGCTTTCTTT
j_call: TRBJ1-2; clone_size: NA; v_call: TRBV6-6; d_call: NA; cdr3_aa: CASTLGGAVYGYTF; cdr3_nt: TGTGCCAGCACCCTAGGAGGGGCGGTCTATGGCTACACCTTC
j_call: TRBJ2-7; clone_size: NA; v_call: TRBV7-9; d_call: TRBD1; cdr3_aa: CASSPRQGVYEQYF; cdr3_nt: TGTGCCAGCAGCCCTAGACAGGGTGTCTACGAGCAGTACTTC
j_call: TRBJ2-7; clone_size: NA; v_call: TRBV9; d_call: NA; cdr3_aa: CASSADQVEQYF; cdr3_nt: TGTGCCAGCAGCGCAGACCAGGTAGAGCAGTACTTC
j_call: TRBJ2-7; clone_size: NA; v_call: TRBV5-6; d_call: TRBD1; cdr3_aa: CASSQGGDRYEQYF; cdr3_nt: TGTGCCAGCAGCCAAGGAGGGGACAGGTACGAGCAGTACTTC
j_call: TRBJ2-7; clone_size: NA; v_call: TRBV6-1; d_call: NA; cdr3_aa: CASSEGDYEQYF; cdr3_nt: TGTGCCAGCAGTGAGGGAGACTACGAGCAGTACTTC
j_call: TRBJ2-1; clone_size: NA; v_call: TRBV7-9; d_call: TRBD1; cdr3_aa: CASSSGTVNEQFF; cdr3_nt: TGTGCCAGCAGTTCCGGGACAGTCAATGAGCAGTTCTTC
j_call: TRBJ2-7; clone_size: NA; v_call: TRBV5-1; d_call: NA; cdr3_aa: CASSLATDSSYEQYF; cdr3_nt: TGCGCCAGCAGCTTGGCCACTGACTCTTCCTACGAGCAGTACTTC
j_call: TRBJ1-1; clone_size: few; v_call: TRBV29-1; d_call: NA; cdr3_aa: CSVFEGFTEAFF; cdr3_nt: TGCAGCGTATTTGAGGGTTTCACTGAAGCTTTCTTT
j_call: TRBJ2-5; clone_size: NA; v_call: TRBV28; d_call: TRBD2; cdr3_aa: CASSRLGGGIQETQYF; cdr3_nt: TGTGCCAGCAGTCGGCTCGGGGGAGGGATCCAAGAGACCCAGTACTTC
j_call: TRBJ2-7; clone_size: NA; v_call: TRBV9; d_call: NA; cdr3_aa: CASSVGTEYEQYF; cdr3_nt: TGTGCCAGCAGCGTAGGGACTGAGTACGAGCAGTACTTC
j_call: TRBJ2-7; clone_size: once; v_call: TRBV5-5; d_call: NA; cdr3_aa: CASSQGGYYEQYF; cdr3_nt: TGTGCCAGCAGCCAGGGGGGATACTACGAGCAGTACTTC
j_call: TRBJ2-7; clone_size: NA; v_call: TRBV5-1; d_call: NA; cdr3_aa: CASPDPWASYEQYF; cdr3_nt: TGCGCCAGCCCAGACCCTTGGGCCTCCTACGAGCAGTACTTC